This T cell receptor beta chain was obtained from a study of response to subunit inactivated influenza vaccine. The CDR3 runs to 14 residues. Deletions cut 2 bases from V and 0 bases from J, with 10 bases between. Germline V gives CDR1 DFQATT, CDR2 SNEGSKA (reference sequence). TCRdb re-called the RT-PCR reads through MiXCR, storing one row per CDR3 protein. This sample carries 500,000 to 700,000 distinct CDR3 sequences, under 25% of them seen once, and the ten largest clones take 2.5% to 3%. The same data also went into a second study, on T cells expressing NK-cell markers. This second study notes: TCR beta cDNA was generated via 5'RACE template switching incorporating UMIs. Sequencing covered eight donors, seven HCMV-seropositive and one seronegative. Where several donors were concerned, these clonotypes also led the CD3+CD56-NKG2C+ fraction.

This chain uses TRBV20-1 with TRBJ1-1; the D gene is possibly TRBD1 (5 bases). This clonotype was obtained from a man between 50 and 59 years old who received an inactivated influenza vaccine. Source: CD4+ T cells sorted from PBMCs, taken about 13 days after vaccination. CDR3 region: CSARQGPMNTEAFF. For the CDR3, the DNA is TGCAGTGCTAGACAGGGTCCCATGAACACTGAAGCTTTCTTT.